The 31 T cell receptor beta chains below all came from one sample that was sequenced in a study of blood T cells in healthy people across ages (dated by TCRdb to the mid-2010s). The library came from 5' RACE. The run used an Illumina HiSeq 2500. A second PCR of about 7 to 12 cycles was run with a J-beta primer mix and a sample-barcoded 5' primer. TCRdb reprocessing: public reads trimmed at Q25 with fastp, clones called with MiXCR, in-frame beta chains kept. Every distinct CDR3 protein forms one entry, paired with its most common genes and DNA. Across this sample there are about 720,000 distinct CDR3 sequences, with 20% to 25% seen only once. Jointly, the top ten make up 22% of the sample. The sequenced sample was blood. The receptors originated from a man in his 70s in good health.

The V call is TRBV9, the J call TRBJ2-3; D remains unclear. CDR1 and CDR2 from the germline V gene are SGDLS and YYNGEE. The CDR3 totals 15 residues. V was clipped by 0 bases and J by 1 base, with 9 bases between them. CDR3 sequence (DNA): TGTGCCAGCAGCGTAGGCCTAGTTGGCACAGATACGCAGTATTTT. This codes for CASSVGLVGTDTQYF.

The rearrangement links TRBV4-3 to TRBJ1-1; 7 bases align to TRBD1. The CDR3 length is 13 residues. The germline CDR1 and CDR2 sequences are LGHNA and YSLEER. J was trimmed by 12 bases and V by 4 bases; bases with no gene match: 11. The CDR3 protein is CASSPRGQAGTFF. As DNA, the CDR3 is TGCGCCAGCAGCCCCCGAGGACAGGCGGGGACTTTCTTT.

Here the CDR3 DNA reads TGCAGTGCTCGAGGTGTCTCCTACGAGCAGTACTTC. Encoded protein: CSARGVSYEQYF. The rearrangement uses TRBV20-1 and TRBJ2-5; D call uncertain. The last part of the DNA fits TRBJ2-7 better; the J call may be wrong. Per germline, CDR1 DFQATT and CDR2 SNEGSKA (reference sequence). The CDR3 contains 12 residues.

This clonotype was detected a few times. J is TRBJ2-3 and V is TRBV7-9, with 11 bases matching TRBD2. The trim removed 5 bases at V and 1 base at J, leaving 2 bases unmatched. From germline, CDR1 is SEHNR and CDR2 FQNEAQ (reference sequence). CDR3 length: 15 amino acids. The DNA for the CDR3 is TGTGCCAGCAGCATGGGACTAGCGGGCACAGATACGCAGTATTTT. Translated: CASSMGLAGTDTQYF.

A few counts support this clonotype. V usage is TRBV20-1 and J usage is TRBJ1-4, with a possible D match to TRBD1 (6 bases). V lost 2 bases to trimming and J lost 6 bases, with 10 bases between them. The CDR3 spans 13 residues. Germline loops: CDR1 DFQATT, CDR2 SNEGSKA (reference sequence). The CDR3 loop is CSARTGAYEKLFF. CDR3 in DNA: TGCAGTGCTAGAACGGGGGCCTATGAAAAACTGTTTTTT.

This clonotype was seen more than once but under ten times. J is TRBJ2-1 and V is TRBV11-3; D might be TRBD2 (6 bases). The CDR3 has 16 amino acids. Trimming shortened V by 5 bases and J by 7 bases, and 21 bases separated the two germline ends. Germline V gene sequence: CDR1 SGHNT, CDR2 YENEEA. CDR3 DNA sequence: TGTGCCAGCAGCCAGATGGTCGGAACGGGAGTTAATGAGCAGTTCTTC. Its translation is CASSQMVGTGVNEQFF.

This clonotype showed up just a few times. The gene calls are TRBV7-2 and TRBJ2-5; tentatively, D is TRBD2 (5 bases). V gave up 5 bases and J gave up 5 bases, with 18 bases separating them. The CDR3 is 15 amino acids. From germline, CDR1 is SGHTA and CDR2 FQGNSA. The CDR3 loop reads CASSLGTRMVETQYF. The CDR3 bases are TGTGCCAGCAGCCTAGGAACTAGGATGGTGGAGACCCAGTACTTC.

This clonotype was seen a handful of times. The J gene is TRBJ2-1, the V gene TRBV27; the D gene is possibly TRBD2 (6 bases). Germline lookup yields CDR1 MNHEY and CDR2 SMNVEV (reference sequence). The CDR3 sequence is 14 residues long. The germline V and J ends were trimmed by 6 bases and 9 bases, with 18 bases remaining between them. CDR3 residues: CASSDRELGIEQFF. Here the CDR3 DNA reads TGTGCCAGCAGCGACCGGGAGTTAGGGATTGAGCAGTTCTTC.

This clonotype was detected a few times. V gene TRBV30 combines with J gene TRBJ2-4; a possible D gene is TRBD2 (7 bases). V was clipped by 6 bases and J by 4 bases, with 22 bases between them. Looked up from germline, CDR1 is GTSNPN and CDR2 is SVGIG (reference sequence). The CDR3 runs 16 residues. CDR3 in DNA: TGTGCCTGTTACCCGATACTAGGGGGGGCTAAAAACATTCAGTACTTC. It specifies CACYPILGGAKNIQYF.

The chain combines TRBV7-8 with TRBJ2-5; D gene unclear. V was pared by 7 bases and J by 5 bases, with 8 bases between. The CDR3 covers 11 residues. The germline V gene has CDR1 SGHVS and CDR2 FQNEAQ. Here the CDR3 reads CASTLVETQYF. CDR3 DNA: TGTGCCAGCACCCTGGTGGAGACCCAGTACTTC.

The chain recombines TRBV20-1 with TRBJ1-1, with 8 nucleotides matching TRBD1. CDR3 length: 16 amino acids. Unmatched junction bases numbered 11, after V lost 0 bases and J lost 5 bases. CDR1 is DFQATT and CDR2 is SNEGSKA in the germline V gene (reference sequence). The DNA for the CDR3 is TGCAGTGCTAGAGATTTCAGACAGGGGAGGGGTACTGAAGCTTTCTTT. It specifies CSARDFRQGRGTEAFF.

The rearrangement joins TRBV29-1 to TRBJ2-7; the D gene could be TRBD1 or TRBD2 (5 bases each). The CDR3 has 15 residues. V was shortened by 6 bases and J by 3 bases, with 21 bases between the two germline ends. Germline CDR1 SQVTM, CDR2 ANQGSEA. CDR3 sequence reads: CSVELPGRALYEQYF. The DNA for the CDR3 is TGCAGCGTAGAATTGCCGGGACGGGCACTCTACGAGCAGTACTTC.

This clonotype was observed a handful of times. This sequence joins TRBV7-8 and TRBJ2-7; D possibly matches TRBD1 or TRBD2 (6 bases each). The CDR3 runs 14 residues. In germline, CDR1 is SGHVS, CDR2 FQNEAQ. V was cut by 2 bases and J by 3 bases, with 11 bases left in between. The CDR3 loop is CASSLRGGLYEQYF. CDR3 coding DNA: TGTGCCAGCAGCTTACGAGGGGGACTCTACGAGCAGTACTTC.

This clonotype was found a few times. The chain uses TRBV3-1 and TRBJ1-2; 7 bases align to TRBD1. Germline V gene lookup returns CDR1 LGHDT and CDR2 YNNKEL (reference sequence). The CDR3 runs 16 residues. With V trimmed by 0 bases and J by 5 bases, 9 bases remained unmatched. The CDR3: CASSQDGTVPTYGYTF. The CDR3 DNA reads TGTGCCAGCAGCCAAGATGGGACAGTGCCAACATATGGCTACACCTTC.

The V and J genes are TRBV12-3 or TRBV12-4 and TRBJ1-2; 8 nucleotides match TRBD1. Trimming took 6 bases from V and 7 from J; bases not matched to a gene: 10. The CDR3 sequence is 14 residues long. The CDR3 DNA reads as TGTGCCAGCAGCTCCGACAGGGGAGTCGGTGGCTACACCTTC. Its translation is CASSSDRGVGGYTF.

The table lists this clonotype with a few counts. One end of the junction fails to match germline, which may point to a read error. This chain joins TRBV11-3 and TRBJ2-5; the D gene is possibly TRBD2 (5 bases). This CDR3 region has 13 residues. Germline CDR1 and CDR2: SGHNT and YENEEA. The CDR3, as DNA: TGTGCCAGCAGCTCCGCACGAAAAGGGAGCTTGGACTTC. Its translation: CASSSARKGSLDF. Filled out from reference TRBV11-3 and TRBJ2-5, the complete variable domain reads EAGVVQSPRYKIIEKKQPVAFWCNPISGHNTLYWYLQNLGQGPELLIRYENEEAVDDSQLPKDRFSAERLKGVDSTLKIQPAELGDSAVYLCASSSARKGSLDFGPGTRLLVL.

This clonotype came up a few times. The chain combines TRBV5-5 with TRBJ1-5; TRBD1 aligns across 7 bases. CDR1 is SGHKS, CDR2 YYEKEE, per germline (reference sequence). The CDR3 sequence is 16 residues long. V dropped 2 bases and J dropped 4; count of bases not matched to a gene: 9. The CDR3 region is CASSFGTGDSNQPQHF. The CDR3 region has the DNA TGTGCCAGCAGCTTCGGTACAGGGGACAGTAATCAGCCCCAGCATTTT. Variable domain in full (rest from reference TRBV5-5 and TRBJ1-5): DAGVTQSPTHLIKTRGQQVTLRCSPISGHKSVSWYQQVLGQGPQFIFQYYEKEERGRGNFPDRFSARQFPNYSSELNVNALLLGDSALYLCASSFGTGDSNQPQHFGDGTRLSIL.

The genes are TRBV20-1 and TRBJ2-1; no clear D. Matching the DNA end better, TRBJ2-5 makes the J call doubtful. CDR3 size: 14 residues. Germline V gene sequence: CDR1 DFQATT, CDR2 SNEGSKA (reference sequence). As DNA, the CDR3 is TGCAGTGCTAGGGGTAGCCGTGGTAGGGAGACCCAGTACTTC. It is translated as CSARGSRGRETQYF.

In regard to this clonotype: One end of the junction varies from germline; a read error may be responsible. The chain joins TRBV5-1 to TRBJ1-2; 9 nucleotides line up with TRBD1. The CDR3 is 14 residues long. The germline gives CDR1 SGHRS, CDR2 YFSETQ. CDR3: CTSSTGTGNYGYTF. The CDR3 region has the DNA TGCACCAGCAGCACAGGGACAGGGAACTATGGCTACACCTTC.

This clonotype was observed a few times. V and J are TRBV6-1 and TRBJ2-7; possibly TRBD2 for D (5 bases). The CDR3 is 12 residues long. Germline CDR1 and CDR2: MNHNS and SASEGT. Trimming shortened V by 4 bases and J by 2 bases, and 6 bases separated the two germline ends. The CDR3 here is CASSGTAYEQYF. As DNA, the CDR3 is TGTGCCAGCAGTGGGACTGCCTACGAGCAGTACTTC.

This clonotype has more than one count but fewer than ten. The V gene is TRBV7-2, the J gene TRBJ1-3; D gene ambiguous. This CDR3 contains 15 residues. V was cut by 3 bases and J by 0 bases, with 9 bases left in between. From germline, CDR1 is SGHTA and CDR2 FQGNSA. The CDR3 protein is CASSFESYSGNTIYF. The CDR3, as DNA: TGTGCCAGCAGCTTTGAGTCGTACTCTGGAAACACCATATATTTT.

This clonotype occurred a few times. The V call is TRBV7-2, the J call TRBJ2-1; the match to TRBD2 covers 12 bases. Germline trimming cut 4 bases from V and 5 bases from J; bases unmatched to any gene: 3. The CDR3 covers 15 residues. The germline CDR1 and CDR2 sequences are SGHTA and FQGNSA. The CDR3, as DNA: TGTGCCAGCAGCTATCGACTAGCGGGGGACAATGAGCAGTTCTTC. Translated, it gives CASSYRLAGDNEQFF.

This clonotype was counted a few times. The chain is built from TRBV7-2 and TRBJ2-5, with D possibly being TRBD1 (6 bases). Judging by the DNA end, TRBJ2-7 fits better; the J call may be wrong. This CDR3 region has 14 residues. CDR1 is SGHTA and CDR2 is FQGNSA in the germline V gene. In DNA, the CDR3 is TGTGCCAGCAGCTTAACGCTACAGGGTGGCGAGCAGTACGTC. As protein: CASSLTLQGGEQYV.

This clonotype turned up a few times. This chain joins TRBV7-3 and TRBJ2-1; TRBD2 might be the D (5 bases). Trimming stripped 2 bases from V and 0 bases from J, with 8 bases between. From germline, CDR1 is SGHTA and CDR2 FQGTGA. This CDR3 is 15 amino acids long. CDR3 amino acids: CASSLASNSYNEQFF. In DNA, the CDR3 is TGTGCCAGCAGCTTAGCTAGCAACTCCTACAATGAGCAGTTCTTC.

This chain connects TRBV18 to TRBJ1-1; D may be TRBD1 (6 bases). Germline V gives CDR1 KGHSH, CDR2 LQKENI. V was trimmed by 6 bases and J by 4 bases, leaving 18 bases between them. The CDR3 consists of 15 residues. CDR3 sequence reads: CASSPRREGGTEAFF. DNA of the CDR3: TGTGCCAGCTCTCCTCGGCGGGAAGGGGGCACTGAAGCTTTCTTT.

This clonotype appeared a few times. The chain has TRBV2 and TRBJ2-1; tentatively, D is TRBD1 (6 bases). Trimming shortened V by 6 bases and J by 7 bases, and 16 bases separated the two germline ends. The CDR3 sequence is 14 residues long. Per the germline V gene, CDR1 is SNHLY and CDR2 is FYNNEI. In DNA, the CDR3 is TGTGCCAGCAGCACGGGGCAGGGGATTAATGAGCAGTTCTTC. It specifies CASSTGQGINEQFF.

In its sample, this clonotype was seen a few times. The chain uses TRBV12-3 or TRBV12-4 and TRBJ2-3; possibly TRBD1 for D (6 bases). The V gene lost 2 bases and the J gene lost 1 base, with 10 bases spanning the gap. The CDR3 is 15 amino acids. For the CDR3, the DNA is TGTGCCAGCAGTTTACGGCAGGGGCGCACAGATACGCAGTATTTT. Its protein is CASSLRQGRTDTQYF.

The rearrangement links TRBV19 to TRBJ2-1; 11 bases line up with TRBD2. The CDR3 extends over 15 amino acids. Trimming at V came to 6 bases and at J to 8 bases, leaving 9 bases not matched to a gene. The germline V gene has CDR1 LNHDA and CDR2 SQIVND (reference sequence). CDR3 DNA: TGTGCCAGTAGCCCTAGCGGGGGGATTTGGGATGAGCAGTTCTTC. Its protein product is CASSPSGGIWDEQFF.

This clonotype was observed a few times. The chain is built from TRBV2 and TRBJ2-3; TRBD2 matches 10 bases. Germline CDR1 SNHLY, CDR2 FYNNEI. Trimming cost V 6 bases and J 2 bases; bases outside gene matches: 5. The CDR3 consists of 15 residues. The CDR3 DNA sequence: TGTGCCAGCAGATTACTAGCGGGGACCACAGATACGCAGTATTTT. Its translation is CASRLLAGTTDTQYF.

The V gene is TRBV19, the J gene TRBJ1-1; unclear D gene. Trimming stripped 4 bases from V and 2 bases from J, with 11 bases between. The germline V gene encodes CDR1 LNHDA and CDR2 SQIVND (reference sequence). The CDR3 totals 14 residues. This CDR3 is CASSTRVINTEAFF. The DNA of the CDR3 is TGTGCCAGTAGTACGAGGGTAATCAACACTGAAGCTTTCTTT.

The table lists this clonotype with a few counts. Germline is not matched at one junction end, which may reflect a read error. The chain has TRBV6-5 and TRBJ1-3; no reliable D call. From germline, CDR1 is MNHEY and CDR2 SVGAGI. CDR3 length: 14 residues. The CDR3 region has the DNA TGTGCCAGCAGTTATCAACGGGCTGGCAACACCATATATTTT. Translated: CASSYQRAGNTIYF.